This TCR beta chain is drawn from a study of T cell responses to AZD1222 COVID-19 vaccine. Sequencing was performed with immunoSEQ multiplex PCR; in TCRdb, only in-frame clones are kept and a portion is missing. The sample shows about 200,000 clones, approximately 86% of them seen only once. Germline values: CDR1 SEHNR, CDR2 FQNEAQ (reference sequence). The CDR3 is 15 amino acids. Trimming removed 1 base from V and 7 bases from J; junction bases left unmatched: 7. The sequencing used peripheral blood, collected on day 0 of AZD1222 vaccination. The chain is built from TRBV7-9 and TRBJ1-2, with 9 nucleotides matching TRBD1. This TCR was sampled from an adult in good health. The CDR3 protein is CASSLGRGQGSGYTF. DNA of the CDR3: TGTGCCAGCAGCTTAGGGCGGGGACAGGGTTCTGGCTACACCTTC.